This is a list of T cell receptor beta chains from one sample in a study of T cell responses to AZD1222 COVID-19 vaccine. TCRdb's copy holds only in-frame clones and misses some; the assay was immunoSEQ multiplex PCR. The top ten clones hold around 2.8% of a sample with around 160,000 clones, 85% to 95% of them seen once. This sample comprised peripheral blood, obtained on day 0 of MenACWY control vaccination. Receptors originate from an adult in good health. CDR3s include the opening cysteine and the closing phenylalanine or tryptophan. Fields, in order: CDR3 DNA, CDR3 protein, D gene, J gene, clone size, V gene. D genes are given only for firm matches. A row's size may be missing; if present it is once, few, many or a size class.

TGCGCCAGCAGCTCGGTTGGATCCAGGCCCGAGCAGTACTTC,CASSSVGSRPEQYF,.,TRBJ2-7,.,TRBV5-1
TGTGCCAGCAGCGTGGACCGAGCCTACGAGCAGTACTTC,CASSVDRAYEQYF,.,TRBJ2-7,.,TRBV11-2
TGTGCCAGCAGCTACCTTATAAACCGGACATGGGGGGTCGAGCAGTACTTC,CASSYLINRTWGVEQYF,.,TRBJ2-7,.,TRBV7-3
TGTGCCAGTAGTTTACAGGGGAGCAATCAGCCCCAGCATTTT,CASSLQGSNQPQHF,TRBD1,TRBJ1-5,.,TRBV19
TGTGCCAGCAGCTTGCAGGGTAAGGACGAGCAGTACTTC,CASSLQGKDEQYF,.,TRBJ2-7,.,TRBV5-4
TGTGCCAGCAGTTTCCGGGAGGGGGTCTACGAGCAGTACTTC,CASSFREGVYEQYF,TRBD2,TRBJ2-7,.,TRBV6-6
TGTGCCAGCTCACCACCCCCAGGAAACTACGAGCAGTACTTC,CASSPPPGNYEQYF,.,TRBJ2-7,.,TRBV18
TGTGCCAGCACCAGGGGGGGTGGGTCCTACGAGCAGTACTTC,CASTRGGGSYEQYF,.,TRBJ2-7,.,TRBV7-2
TGCGCCAGCAATTTCGCGGGGGAGGAGACCCAGTACTTC,CASNFAGEETQYF,TRBD2,TRBJ2-5,.,TRBV10-2
TGTGCCAGCAGCCTCGAACCAGGACCCGGAACTATCTATAATTCACCCCTCCACTTT,CASSLEPGPGTIYNSPLHF,.,TRBJ1-6,once,TRBV9
TGTGCCAGCAGCTCCCGACAGTCTGAAGCTTTCTTT,CASSSRQSEAFF,.,TRBJ1-1,.,TRBV12-3/TRBV12-4
TGTGCCAGCAGGGAACAGGGTATGCGCCAAGAGACCCAGTACTTC,CASREQGMRQETQYF,.,TRBJ2-5,.,TRBV2
TGTGCCAGCAGCCCTCAGGGGATAGGGTCCGGGGAGCTGTTTTTT,CASSPQGIGSGELFF,.,TRBJ2-2,.,TRBV7-2
TGTGCCAGCAGCCCCCCTGGACAGGGCCCCGAGCAGTACTTC,CASSPPGQGPEQYF,TRBD1,TRBJ2-7,.,TRBV5-4
TGTGCCAGTCAGCGGACAGGTAGCAATCAGCCCCAGCATTTT,CASQRTGSNQPQHF,TRBD1,TRBJ1-5,.,TRBV19
TGTGCCACCAGTGATTTAACTGGCTACACCTTC,CATSDLTGYTF,.,TRBJ1-2,.,TRBV24-1
TGTGCCAGCAGCGTGGGACGGGCGTCTAACTATGGCTACACCTTC,CASSVGRASNYGYTF,.,TRBJ1-2,.,TRBV5-5
TGTGCCAGCAGCCCTGTATGGGACAACTTCCACGAGCAGTACTTC,CASSPVWDNFHEQYF,.,TRBJ2-7,.,TRBV11-2
TGTGCCAGCAGTTCCCCCAACAATCAGCCCCAGCATTTT,CASSSPNNQPQHF,.,TRBJ1-5,.,TRBV28
TGTGCCAGCAGCTTAGGGGGGCGGACCACAGATACGCAGTATTTT,CASSLGGRTTDTQYF,.,TRBJ2-3,.,TRBV7-8
TGCGCCAGCAGCATCTCCTACGATCCCGCAGTCTATGGCTACACCTTC,CASSISYDPAVYGYTF,.,TRBJ1-2,.,TRBV5-1
TGTGCCAGCAGTGAAGCTCCAGGGGGCGCGGAAAATTCACCCCTCCACTTT,CASSEAPGGAENSPLHF,TRBD1,TRBJ1-6,.,TRBV2
TGTGCCATCGGCAACGGTGGGGGGTTAAGTGGAAACACCATATATTTT,CAIGNGGGLSGNTIYF,.,TRBJ1-3,.,TRBV2
TGCAGCGTTCTATCGGGCTTTAAGGGGTGGGGAGAGCAGTACTTC,CSVLSGFKGWGEQYF,.,TRBJ2-7,.,TRBV29-1
TGCGCCAGCAGCTACGGACAGGGAGGGGACACCATATATTTT,CASSYGQGGDTIYF,TRBD1,TRBJ1-3,once,TRBV5-1
TGTGCCAGCAGCCTAGGCCCAGATACGCAGTATTTT,CASSLGPDTQYF,.,TRBJ2-3,.,TRBV11-1
TGTGCCAGCAGCGTTAAATACAGGGTGGAGACCCAGTACTTC,CASSVKYRVETQYF,.,TRBJ2-5,.,TRBV5-6
TGTGCCAGCAGTTACTCGTCAGGGTACTCCTACGAGCAGTACTTC,CASSYSSGYSYEQYF,.,TRBJ2-7,.,TRBV6-5
TGTGCCAGCAGCCCCGGTAGGGATAACTATGGCTACACCTTC,CASSPGRDNYGYTF,.,TRBJ1-2,.,TRBV5-4
TGTGCCAGCAAAGTTTCGGGGGGAGACAACTATGGCTACACCTTC,CASKVSGGDNYGYTF,.,TRBJ1-2,.,TRBV2
TGTGCCAGCAGCCAAGGGGGACAGGCCACGAACACCGGGGAGCTGTTTTTT,CASSQGGQATNTGELFF,TRBD1,TRBJ2-2,once,TRBV3-1/TRBV3-2
TGTGCCAGCAGCGTAGACGGGGGAAACAATGAGCAGTTCTTC,CASSVDGGNNEQFF,.,TRBJ2-1,.,TRBV9
TGCGCCAGCAGTGAGTCGGGACTCAGCGAGCAGTTCTTC,CASSESGLSEQFF,.,TRBJ2-1,.,TRBV10-1
TGTGCCATCAGTGAGTCGACGGATACAGCCCGAGATATAGTCTACACCTTC,CAISESTDTARDIVYTF,.,TRBJ1-2,.,TRBV10-3
TGTGCCAGCTCACCAAGTAATAACTATGGCTACACCTTC,CASSPSNNYGYTF,.,TRBJ1-2,.,TRBV18
TGTGCCAGCAGACTTTTCCGAGAGACCCAGTACTTC,CASRLFRETQYF,.,TRBJ2-5,few,TRBV2
TGTGCCAGCAGTCCTTACAGGGATCCCTACGAGCAGTACTTC,CASSPYRDPYEQYF,.,TRBJ2-7,.,TRBV27
TGTGCCAGCAGTTCGTCGACCCTCCTGGGTGAAAAACTGTTTTTT,CASSSSTLLGEKLFF,.,TRBJ1-4,.,TRBV28
TGTGCCTGGAGGGGGACAGGGGGCTCGGACTATGGCTACACCTTC,CAWRGTGGSDYGYTF,TRBD1,TRBJ1-2,.,TRBV30
TGTGCCAGCTCCCGCGGGGTCTATCCTAATGAAAAACTGTTTTTT,CASSRGVYPNEKLFF,.,TRBJ1-4,once,TRBV6-5
TGTGCCAGCAGCCCTAATAGGGGGGCGGGACTACGTTACAATGAGCAGTTCTTC,CASSPNRGAGLRYNEQFF,.,TRBJ2-1,.,TRBV7-2
TGTGCCAGCTGCCGAGGTGACAATCAGCCCCAGCATTTT,CASCRGDNQPQHF,.,TRBJ1-5,.,TRBV21-1
TGTGCCAGCAGTGAAGAACCCGACGGTGAAAAACTGTTTTTT,CASSEEPDGEKLFF,.,TRBJ1-4,.,TRBV6-1
TGTGCCATCAGGGGGGGTAGCAATCAGCCCCAGCATTTT,CAIRGGSNQPQHF,.,TRBJ1-5,.,TRBV10-3
TGTGCCTGGAATCTAGGAGGGGTAGGTGGTCAGCCCCAGCATTTT,CAWNLGGVGGQPQHF,.,TRBJ1-5,.,TRBV30
TGTGCCAGCAGCGTAATCCAGGGTAGCACAGATACGCAGTATTTT,CASSVIQGSTDTQYF,.,TRBJ2-3,.,TRBV9
TGTGCCAGCAGTGGTCGGCCGGGGGAAGCTTTCTTT,CASSGRPGEAFF,.,TRBJ1-1,.,TRBV25-1
TGTGCCTGGAGCCCGGGCAGTCAGCCCCAGCATTTT,CAWSPGSQPQHF,.,TRBJ1-5,.,TRBV30
TGTGCCAGCAGCCGCGGACAGGACCTGGGTACAGATACGCAGTATTTT,CASSRGQDLGTDTQYF,TRBD1,TRBJ2-3,once,TRBV7-9
TGCAGTGCTAGTGGGAGGGGATCCAACGCCAATCAGCCCCAGCATTTT,CSASGRGSNANQPQHF,.,TRBJ1-5,.,TRBV20-1
TGTGCCAGCAGCGTAGAAAGGGGGGGTGGCTACACCTTC,CASSVERGGGYTF,.,TRBJ1-2,.,TRBV9
TGTGCCAGCAGCGCAGGACAGGGGGACTATGGCTACACCTTC,CASSAGQGDYGYTF,TRBD1,TRBJ1-2,.,TRBV9
TGTGCCAGCAGCTCTCGGTGGGGCACCATATATTTT,CASSSRWGTIYF,.,TRBJ1-3,once,TRBV9
TGTGCCAGCAGCCCCCAGGGAGGGACAGATTACAATGAGCAGTTCTTC,CASSPQGGTDYNEQFF,.,TRBJ2-1,.,TRBV5-4
TGTGCCAGCAGTCCCCCGGGCGCTTATAATTCACCCCTCCACTTT,CASSPPGAYNSPLHF,.,TRBJ1-6,few,TRBV28